Below, 4 T cell receptor beta chains from the same sample are listed, as sequenced in a study of OX40 agonist ivuxolimab in advanced cancers. The protocol was immunoSEQ multiplex PCR, while the TCRdb copy is restricted to in-frame clones and leaves out a portion. The sample lists 55,000 to 80,000 clones; nearly 90% were seen once. The specimen was CD4+ or CD8+ T cells sorted from blood, collected in a trial of the OX40 agonist ivuxolimab. These receptors were taken from an adult with an advanced solid tumor such as melanoma, head and neck, liver or kidney cancer.

This sequence joins TRBV19 and TRBJ2-2; TRBD1 matches at 8 bases. The ends lost 5 bases at V and 6 bases at J; junction bases unmatched: 2. From germline, CDR1 is LNHDA and CDR2 SQIVND (reference sequence). This CDR3 is 13 amino acids long. In nucleotides, the CDR3 is TGTGCCAGTAGTGGACAGGGCTCCGGGGAGCTGTTTTTT. It is translated as CASSGQGSGELFF.

The genes are TRBV10-2 and TRBJ1-6; weak D call: TRBD1 (5 bases). The germline CDR1 and CDR2 sequences are WSHSY and SAAADI. Deletions cut 7 bases from V and 7 bases from J, with 14 bases between. CDR3 size: 14 residues. CDR3 region: CASTQGSGNSPLHF. The DNA for the CDR3 is TGCGCCAGCACCCAGGGTTCGGGAAATTCACCCCTCCACTTT.

The V gene is TRBV29-1, the J gene TRBJ2-1; D could derive from TRBD1 or TRBD2 (5 bases each). The germline V gene has CDR1 SQVTM and CDR2 ANQGSEA. V lost 3 bases and J 8 bases, leaving 14 bases between the germline ends. The CDR3 is 13 residues long. This chain's CDR3 is CSVEPSLGDEQFF. CDR3 DNA sequence: TGCAGCGTTGAGCCGTCTTTGGGGGATGAGCAGTTCTTC.

This rearrangement joins TRBV14 to TRBJ2-1, with D possibly being TRBD1 (6 bases). Trimming took 5 bases from V and 3 from J, leaving 8 bases between them. CDR3 length: 13 amino acids. The germline V gene has CDR1 SGHDN and CDR2 FVKESK. CDR3 sequence: CASSSGHYNEQFF. The CDR3 DNA reads TGTGCCAGCAGCTCGGGACACTACAATGAGCAGTTCTTC.